Each of the 22 T cell receptor beta chains below was sequenced from the same sample in a study of CD8+ T cells in alopecia areata. Regarding treatment: oral pan-JAK inhibitor, 5-10 mg twice daily. RNA was isolated and reverse transcribed to cDNA, the sequencing template. The assay was immunoSEQ multiplex PCR, and TCRdb's table has in-frame clones only and misses some. This sample has roughly 100,000 clones, with approximately 90% found just once. The source was CD8+ T cells sorted from blood, collected between weeks 30 and 35, from a patient treated with tofacitinib. The receptors originated from a human donor with alopecia areata.

Only a few counts were recorded for this clone. The rearrangement links TRBV27 to TRBJ2-1, with TRBD1 matching 8 bases. The CDR3 runs to 13 residues. J lost 13 bases, V lost 2 bases, and 7 bases had no gene match. Per germline, CDR1 MNHEY and CDR2 SMNVEV (reference sequence). CDR3 amino acids: CASSLGRQGNQFF. The CDR3 DNA reads TGTGCCAGCAGTTTAGGGAGACAGGGGAATCAGTTCTTC.

The chain uses TRBV7-9 and TRBJ2-7; 10 positions match TRBD2. The CDR3 spans 16 residues. CDR1 and CDR2 from the germline V gene are SEHNR and FQNEAQ (reference sequence). J was trimmed by 9 bases and V by 4 bases; bases with no gene match: 15. CDR3 bases: TGTGCCAGCAGCTCCAAGACTAGCGGGCCCTCGGAATGGCAGTACTTC. It yields the protein CASSSKTSGPSEWQYF.

The chain recombines TRBV7-9 with TRBJ2-7; D is perhaps TRBD1 (6 bases). Trimming pared 5 bases from V and 4 bases from J, leaving 15 bases between. The CDR3 extends over 14 amino acids. Germline V lookup: CDR1 SEHNR, CDR2 FQNEAQ (reference sequence). The DNA for the CDR3 is TGTGCCAGCAGCAATACGGTCGACAGGTACGAGCAGTACTTC. Its protein product is CASSNTVDRYEQYF.

This chain connects TRBV4-1 to TRBJ2-5; TRBD2 matches at 7 bases. Gene TRBJ2-7 matches the end of the DNA better, so the J call may be wrong. The CDR3 has 14 amino acids. Germline V gene lookup returns CDR1 MGHRA and CDR2 YSYEKL. CDR3 sequence (DNA): TGCGCCAGCAGTGGGAGGGAGTCAACGTACGAGCAGTACTTC. Translated, it gives CASSGRESTYEQYF.

The chain is built from TRBV10-3 and TRBJ1-5, with D hard to call. Trimming removed 0 bases at V and 7 bases at J, with 13 bases between. The germline V gene encodes CDR1 ENHRY and CDR2 SYGVKD. The length of the CDR3 is 15 residues. The CDR3 here is CAISESSGLNQPQHF. The CDR3 coding sequence is TGTGCCATCAGTGAGTCGTCGGGTTTAAACCAGCCCCAGCATTTT.

A single count supports this clone. The CDR3 is CASSLGAGGGSYEQYF. CDR3 DNA sequence: TGTGCCAGCAGTTTAGGAGCAGGGGGCGGCTCCTACGAGCAGTACTTC. This chain links TRBV6-5 with TRBJ2-7, with TRBD1 matching over 8 bases. V was clipped by 4 bases and J by 0 bases; unmatched bases: 8. Germline V CDR1 and CDR2: MNHEY, SVGAGI. This CDR3 has 16 residues.

The V gene is TRBV27, the J gene TRBJ1-2, with D tentatively TRBD1 (5 bases). The V and J ends lost 8 bases and 3 bases respectively, with 10 bases between them. Germline V CDR1 and CDR2: MNHEY, SMNVEV (reference sequence). The CDR3 loop spans 12 amino acids. CDR3 in amino acids: CASRGMDYGYTF. The DNA for the CDR3 is TGTGCCAGCCGGGGCATGGACTATGGCTACACCTTC.

This clone turned up a few times. The chain carries TRBV23-1 and TRBJ2-7; 9 positions match TRBD1. TRBV23-1 qualifies as an ORF whose function is uncertain. CDR3 length: 15 residues. Trimming took 7 bases from V and 1 from J; bases not matched to a gene: 8. The CDR3, as DNA: TGCGCCAGCATTACAGGGGGCAGTGTATCCTACGAGCAGTACTTC. It translates to CASITGGSVSYEQYF.

The rearrangement joins TRBV28 to TRBJ2-1, with D tentatively TRBD2 (5 bases). CDR3 length equals 13 residues. The germline V gene encodes CDR1 MDHEN and CDR2 SYDVKM. Trimming took off 6 bases at V and 5 bases at J, with 11 bases between the two ends. CDR3 bases: TGTGCCAGCAGGGGGTACGGGGACAATGAGCAGTTCTTC. This codes for CASRGYGDNEQFF.

The chain employs TRBV13 and TRBJ1-5; no clear D gene. This CDR3 contains 14 residues. Trimming removed 2 bases from V and 5 bases from J, with 10 bases in between. Germline CDR1 and CDR2: PRHDT and FYEKMQ (reference sequence). CDR3 in amino acids: CASSLSHFDQPQHF. As DNA, the CDR3 is TGTGCCAGCAGCTTATCTCACTTTGATCAGCCCCAGCATTTT.

This rearrangement joins TRBV29-1 to TRBJ1-2; no firm D call. The V end was cut by 0 bases, the J end by 14 bases, with 13 bases between. This CDR3 is built from 11 residues. CDR1 SQVTM and CDR2 ANQGSEA come from the germline V gene. The CDR3 protein is CSVEERFGFTF. The CDR3 DNA follows: TGCAGCGTTGAAGAACGTTTTGGGTTTACCTTC.

The rearrangement joins TRBV5-1 to TRBJ1-1; possible D gene TRBD1, 6 bases. V dropped 4 bases and J dropped 0 bases, with 10 bases sitting between them. Looked up from germline, CDR1 is SGHRS and CDR2 is YFSETQ. This CDR3 has 14 amino acids. CDR3 DNA sequence: TGCGCCAGCAGCCCGACAGGTTTGAACACTGAAGCTTTCTTT. It specifies CASSPTGLNTEAFF.

The rearrangement uses TRBV4-1 and TRBJ2-7, with a weak D call TRBD2 (5 bases). Trimming cost V 1 base and J 3 bases, with 10 bases left between them. This CDR3 region has 14 residues. Per the germline V gene, CDR1 is MGHRA and CDR2 is YSYEKL. The CDR3 DNA reads TGCGCCAGCAGCCAAGGGACTGCGGGCTACGAGCAGTACTTC. Translated, it gives CASSQGTAGYEQYF.

The chain is built from TRBV7-8 and TRBJ2-7, with TRBD2 matching 8 bases. The CDR3 extends over 15 amino acids. Germline V gives CDR1 SGHVS, CDR2 FQNEAQ. V shed 1 base, J shed 2 bases, and the junction held 4 bases outside the gene matches. The CDR3, as DNA: TGTGCCAGCAGCTTAGAGGCGGGGGGTACCTACGAGCAGTACTTC. It yields the protein CASSLEAGGTYEQYF. Drawing the rest from reference TRBV7-8 and TRBJ2-7, the complete variable domain is GAGVSQSPRYKVAKRGQDVALRCDPISGHVSLFWYQQALGQGPEFLTYFQNEAQLDKSGLPSDRFFAERPEGSVSTLKIQRTQQEDSAVYLCASSLEAGGTYEQYFGPGTRLTVT.

The chain couples TRBV10-3 to TRBJ2-1, with D maybe TRBD1 (6 bases). The CDR3 has 17 residues. Trimming shortened V by 5 bases and J by 8 bases, and 25 bases separated the two germline ends. Germline V gene lookup returns CDR1 ENHRY and CDR2 SYGVKD. The CDR3 loop is CAISKDVTLLKGDEQFF. DNA of the CDR3: TGTGCCATCAGTAAAGATGTAACTCTCCTTAAGGGGGATGAGCAGTTCTTC.

V usage is TRBV7-6 and J usage is TRBJ2-3, with TRBD2 matching 16 bases. CDR1 is SGHVS and CDR2 is FNYEAQ in the germline V gene. The CDR3 length is 19 residues. Unmatched junction bases numbered 6, after V lost 2 bases and J lost 1 base. The CDR3 loop reads CASSLRGLAGGLGTDTQYF. The CDR3 region has the DNA TGTGCCAGCAGCTTACGGGGACTAGCGGGAGGGCTTGGCACAGATACGCAGTATTTT.

This clone was observed a single time. The chain couples TRBV25-1 to TRBJ1-2; 9 bases agree with TRBD1. The V and J ends lost 8 bases and 8 bases, in that order; junction bases with no gene match: 12. The CDR3 loop spans 14 amino acids. Germline-derived CDR1 and CDR2 are MGHDK and SYGVNS. This CDR3 is CASRKPGTGNGYTF. DNA of the CDR3: TGTGCCAGCCGAAAACCCGGGACAGGGAACGGCTACACCTTC.

This clone was seen only once. The chain recombines TRBV7-8 with TRBJ2-7, with D possibly matching TRBD1 (5 bases). The CDR3 has 16 residues. The germline CDR1 and CDR2 sequences are SGHVS and FQNEAQ. V was trimmed by 5 bases and J by 4 bases, leaving 21 bases between them. The CDR3 sequence: CASSLPQITGSYEQYF. CDR3 bases: TGTGCCAGCAGCCTACCCCAGATTACAGGCTCTTACGAGCAGTACTTC.

The rearrangement uses TRBV13 and TRBJ2-1, with 9 bases lining up with TRBD1. This CDR3 is built from 16 residues. Looked up from germline, CDR1 is PRHDT and CDR2 is FYEKMQ (reference sequence). V lost 1 base and J lost 4; bases outside the gene matches: 5. CDR3 nucleotides: TGTGCCAGCAGCTTAGAAGGACAGGGGTTATACAATGAGCAGTTCTTC. Residues: CASSLEGQGLYNEQFF.

The V call is TRBV2, the J call TRBJ1-1; D is uncertain. The length of the CDR3 is 12 residues. The germline V and J ends were trimmed by 8 bases and 7 bases, with 14 bases remaining between them. The germline V gene encodes CDR1 SNHLY and CDR2 FYNNEI. CDR3 residues: CASLLRVGEAFF. CDR3 nucleotide sequence: TGTGCCAGCCTTCTAAGGGTTGGTGAAGCTTTCTTT.

This chain uses TRBV6-4 with TRBJ2-1, with 11 bases aligning to TRBD1. With 0 bases clipped from V and 6 bases from J, the junction kept 1 base outside the gene matches. The CDR3 runs 15 residues. The germline CDR1 and CDR2 sequences are MRHNA and SNTAGT. The CDR3: CASSDSGTGGNEQFF. The DNA for the CDR3 is TGTGCCAGCAGTGACTCGGGGACAGGGGGCAATGAGCAGTTCTTC.

This sequence joins TRBV5-1 and TRBJ2-1; 8 bases fit TRBD2. The CDR3 has 15 residues. J lost 4 bases, V lost 2 bases, and 5 bases had no gene match. Germline-derived CDR1 and CDR2 are SGHRS and YFSETQ. This CDR3 reads CASSFFSGEYNEQFF. The CDR3 bases are TGCGCCAGCAGCTTCTTTAGCGGGGAGTACAATGAGCAGTTCTTC.